Following are 11 T cell receptor beta chains from one sample sequenced in a study of shared clonotypes between healthy human individuals. Naive CD8 cells were CD45RO-negative, positively selected for CCR7, excluding terminally differentiated effector memory CD45RA+ cells. Profiled with immunoSEQ multiplex PCR; TCRdb holds only in-frame clones, not every one. The sample lists more than 2 million clones; approximately 94% were seen once. The specimen sequenced was naive CD8+ T cells sorted from blood. Receptor source: a man aged 18 to 35 in good health.

This chain uses TRBV28 with TRBJ2-7; D perhaps matches TRBD2 (5 bases). The CDR3 is 14 amino acids. V lost 4 bases, J lost 7 bases, and 17 bases lay in between. In germline, CDR1 is MDHEN, CDR2 SYDVKM. CDR3 residues: CASSSPRGLGEQYF. The DNA of the CDR3 is TGTGCCAGCAGTTCTCCCCGGGGTTTGGGGGAGCAGTACTTC.

The chain couples TRBV30 to TRBJ2-7; D tentatively fits TRBD1 or TRBD2 (7 bases each). The CDR3 is 13 residues long. From germline, CDR1 is GTSNPN and CDR2 SVGIG (reference sequence). Trimming pared 2 bases from V and 7 bases from J, leaving 15 bases between. CDR3 bases: TGTGCCTGGAGTCACGGGACAGCGGGAGAGCAGTACTTC. It is translated as CAWSHGTAGEQYF.

This chain joins TRBV27 and TRBJ2-1; TRBD1 matches at 8 bases. J gave up 3 bases and V 2 bases, and 6 bases lay outside the gene matches. Germline-derived CDR1 and CDR2 are MNHEY and SMNVEV (reference sequence). This CDR3 comprises 16 residues. Here the CDR3 DNA reads TGTGCCAGCAGTTTAAGCCAGGGGGCATTCTACAATGAGCAGTTCTTC. Residues: CASSLSQGAFYNEQFF.

This sequence joins TRBV11-1 and TRBJ2-7, with 8 bases that match TRBD1. CDR3 length: 14 residues. V lost 1 base, J lost 2 bases, and 1 base stayed unmatched. Germline V CDR1 and CDR2: SGHAT, FQDESV (reference sequence). For the CDR3, the DNA is TGTGCCAGCAGCTTAGTACAGGGGGCCTACGAGCAGTACTTC. Protein: CASSLVQGAYEQYF.

The chain combines TRBV7-8 with TRBJ1-1, with 7 nucleotides matching TRBD1. CDR1 is SGHVS, CDR2 FQNEAQ, per germline. This CDR3 comprises 18 residues. V shed 2 bases and J 4 bases; nucleotides not matched to a gene: 16. CDR3: CASSLLRGQAAPITEAFF. CDR3 DNA sequence: TGTGCCAGCAGCTTACTTAGAGGACAGGCTGCCCCGATCACTGAAGCTTTCTTT.

On this clone itself: The same CDR3 can be traced to other DNA sequences in this sample. The chain employs TRBV19 and TRBJ1-1; no reliable D call. This CDR3 has 13 residues. CDR1 LNHDA and CDR2 SQIVND come from the germline V gene (reference sequence). V shed 3 bases and J shed 2 bases, with 7 bases lying between them. CDR3 sequence: CASSIVRNTEAFF. The CDR3 coding sequence is TGTGCCAGTAGTATCGTCAGAAACACTGAAGCTTTCTTT.

This rearrangement joins TRBV28 to TRBJ2-7, with 9 bases aligning to TRBD1. Losses at the gene ends were 7 bases for V and 5 bases for J; bases not matched to a gene: 12. The CDR3 consists of 15 residues. Per the germline V gene, CDR1 is MDHEN and CDR2 is SYDVKM. The CDR3 DNA sequence: TGTGCCAGCACGACCACGGGACAGGGTTCTCACGAGCAGTACTTC. Protein sequence: CASTTTGQGSHEQYF.

This chain uses TRBV4-1 with TRBJ2-1; the D is unclear. Germline CDR1 reads MGHRA; CDR2 reads YSYEKL. With 1 base removed from V and 4 bases from J, the gap between germline ends came to 8 bases. CDR3 length equals 14 residues. The CDR3 protein is CASSQALGYNEQFF. The CDR3, as DNA: TGCGCCAGCAGCCAAGCACTCGGATACAATGAGCAGTTCTTC.

The genes are TRBV4-1 and TRBJ1-4, with TRBD1 matching over 9 bases. The V segment lost 4 bases and the J segment 5 bases; nucleotides outside the gene matches: 8. CDR3 length: 16 amino acids. Germline CDR1 MGHRA, CDR2 YSYEKL. CDR3 sequence (DNA): TGCGCCAGCAGCCGGATCGCCGGGACAGGGAATGAAAAACTGTTTTTT. Protein sequence: CASSRIAGTGNEKLFF.

The rearrangement uses TRBV14 and TRBJ2-7; TRBD2 matches at 7 bases. The germline CDR1 and CDR2 sequences are SGHDN and FVKESK. The CDR3 loop spans 13 amino acids. With 1 base clipped from V and 7 bases from J, the junction kept 4 bases outside the gene matches. In DNA form, the CDR3 reads TGTGCCAGCAGCCAAGGGACTAGGCTGGAGCAGTACTTC. It encodes CASSQGTRLEQYF.

This chain uses TRBV6-5 with TRBJ1-6; D is unclear. This CDR3 is built from 14 residues. Trimming left V 0 bases short and J 6 bases short, with 6 bases between. Germline V gene sequence: CDR1 MNHEY, CDR2 SVGAGI. CDR3 in DNA: TGTGCCAGCAGTTACTCGGGCCTTAATTCACCCCTCCACTTT. This translates into CASSYSGLNSPLHF.